These 20 T cell receptor beta chains came from one sample sequenced in a study of blood T cells in healthy people across ages. It was with a sample-barcoded 5' primer and a J-beta primer mix that a second PCR of roughly 6 to 11 cycles was run. TCRdb re-analysed the 5' RACE reads in MiXCR, keeping a single row per CDR3 protein. The sample includes 600,000 to 900,000 distinct CDR3 sequences, around 25% seen only once; the top ten take about 3%. The same sample was also studied in work on T cells of mothers and their children.

Sequenced: blood. These receptors all come from a boy between 10 and 17 years old in good health.

V usage is TRBV7-6 and J usage is TRBJ1-4; 8 bases fit TRBD1. The CDR3 runs 15 residues. Per the germline V gene, CDR1 is SGHVS and CDR2 is FNYEAQ. V lost 5 bases and J lost 8; bases outside the gene matches: 10. DNA of the CDR3: TGTGCCAGCAGCACATCAGGGGGACAGGCAGAAAAACTGTTTTTT. It specifies CASSTSGGQAEKLFF. Full variable domain (outside the CDR3, taken from reference TRBV7-6 and TRBJ1-4): GAGVSQSPRYKVTKRGQDVALRCDPISGHVSLYWYRQALGQGPEFLTYFNYEAQQDKSGLPNDRFSAERPEGSISTLTIQRTEQRDSAMYRCASSTSGGQAEKLFFGSGTQLSVL.

The chain employs TRBV9 and TRBJ2-3, with D possibly matching TRBD1 (5 bases). Trimming pared 0 bases from V and 2 bases from J, leaving 10 bases between. The CDR3 is 15 amino acids. The V gene's germline CDR1 is SGDLS and CDR2 YYNGEE. The CDR3 loop reads CASSVGWGTTDTQYF. The DNA for the CDR3 is TGTGCCAGCAGCGTAGGCTGGGGCACCACAGATACGCAGTATTTT.

V usage is TRBV7-2 and J usage is TRBJ2-3; D is uncertain. The V gene lost 3 bases and the J gene lost 5 bases, with 12 bases spanning the gap. Germline V gene sequence: CDR1 SGHTA, CDR2 FQGNSA. The CDR3 has 14 amino acids. In DNA form, the CDR3 reads TGTGCCAGCAGCTTTTACGGCCCGGGAGATACGCAGTATTTT. Translating gives CASSFYGPGDTQYF.

The chain carries TRBV5-1 and TRBJ2-3; tentative D call: TRBD1 (6 bases). The germline CDR1 and CDR2 sequences are SGHRS and YFSETQ. The CDR3 length is 12 residues. The V and J ends lost 4 bases and 6 bases respectively, with 9 bases between them. The CDR3 is CASSIDRDTQYF. The CDR3 DNA follows: TGCGCCAGCAGCATAGACAGGGATACGCAGTATTTT.

With regard to this clonotype: Mismatch with germline at one junction end may stem from a read error. The chain links TRBV7-3 to TRBJ2-5; the match to TRBD2 covers 8 bases. This CDR3 has 13 amino acids. The V gene's germline CDR1 is SGHTA and CDR2 FQGTGA. This CDR3 is CASGLTGGEGQYF. In nucleotides, the CDR3 is TGTGCCAGCGGCTTAACGGGAGGGGAGGGGCAGTACTTC.

This clonotype was observed a handful of times. This chain connects TRBV28 to TRBJ2-1, with D tentatively TRBD1 (6 bases). The J call may be in error: the DNA end matches TRBJ2-7 better. The CDR3 covers 14 residues. CDR1 and CDR2 (germline): MDHEN, SYDVKM. The CDR3 loop is CASSLTGTLWEQYF. CDR3 DNA sequence: TGTGCCAGCAGTTTGACGGGGACACTCTGGGAGCAGTACTTC.

This chain connects TRBV12-5 to TRBJ2-7, with TRBD1 as a possible D gene (6 bases). Germline V CDR1 and CDR2: LGHNT, FRNRAP. V lost 4 bases, J lost 0 bases, and 13 bases lay in between. CDR3 length: 15 residues. As DNA, the CDR3 is TGTGCTAGTGGTTCCGGAGACAGGCGCTCCTACGAGCAGTACTTC. This codes for CASGSGDRRSYEQYF.

This clonotype was picked up a small number of times. The CDR3 loop is CASSFLLGGFDNEQFF. The CDR3 DNA reads TGCGCCAGCAGCTTCCTTTTGGGGGGCTTTGACAATGAGCAGTTCTTC. The chain recombines TRBV5-1 with TRBJ2-1; tentatively, D is TRBD1 or TRBD2 (6 bases each). The CDR3 is made up of 16 amino acids. V shed 2 bases and J shed 5 bases, with 17 bases lying between them. Germline CDR1 and CDR2: SGHRS and YFSETQ.

The V and J genes are TRBV4-1 and TRBJ2-7, with D unclear. V lost 0 bases to trimming and J lost 2 bases, with 11 bases between them. The CDR3 covers 15 residues. Per the germline V gene, CDR1 is MGHRA and CDR2 is YSYEKL. The CDR3, as DNA: TGCGCCAGCAGCCAAGATGAGGTAGAGCCCTACGAGCAGTACTTC. The encoded protein is CASSQDEVEPYEQYF.

The V and J genes are TRBV3-1 and TRBJ2-7; weak D call: TRBD1 (7 bases). V lost 1 base to trimming and J lost 4 bases, with 14 bases between them. The germline CDR1 and CDR2 sequences are LGHDT and YNNKEL (reference sequence). The CDR3 runs to 15 residues. The CDR3 loop is CASSQGLAGGYEQYF. CDR3 coding DNA: TGTGCCAGCAGCCAAGGCCTCGCAGGGGGGTACGAGCAGTACTTC.

The V gene is TRBV28, the J gene TRBJ1-6, with 8 positions matching TRBD1. Germline V gives CDR1 MDHEN, CDR2 SYDVKM. The CDR3 has 16 amino acids. The V gene end was trimmed by 3 bases and the J gene end by 9 bases; junction bases not matched to a gene: 10. CDR3 in amino acids: CASSFGTGGDGSPLHF. DNA for the CDR3: TGTGCCAGCAGTTTCGGAACAGGGGGAGATGGTTCACCCCTCCACTTT.

The sample holds many counts of this clonotype. The chain links TRBV2 to TRBJ2-5; tentatively, D is TRBD2 (5 bases). The germline V gene has CDR1 SNHLY and CDR2 FYNNEI. The V and J ends lost 8 bases and 1 base respectively, with 11 bases between them. This CDR3 has 13 amino acids. The CDR3 reads CASRGTAQETQYF. CDR3 nucleotide sequence: TGTGCCAGCCGGGGAACCGCCCAAGAGACCCAGTACTTC.

Worth noting for this clonotype: At one of its ends the junction is not consistent with the germline gene, which may arise from a read error. The chain links TRBV9 to TRBJ2-6; D gene ambiguous. Germline V gene sequence: CDR1 SGDLS, CDR2 YYNGEE. This CDR3 has 14 amino acids. CDR3 sequence reads: CASIVIGGANVLTF. CDR3 nucleotide sequence: TGTGCCAGCATCGTAATAGGGGGGGCCAACGTCCTGACTTTC.

This clonotype was observed a handful of times. The gene calls are TRBV7-3 and TRBJ2-7; D is perhaps TRBD2 (6 bases). Germline V CDR1 and CDR2: SGHTA, FQGTGA. Trimming took off 5 bases at V and 1 base at J, with 15 bases between the two ends. This CDR3 region has 15 residues. CDR3 loop: CASSLNAGISYEQYF. CDR3 coding DNA: TGTGCCAGCAGCCTTAATGCGGGGATATCCTACGAGCAGTACTTC.

In its sample, this clonotype was seen a few times. The chain uses TRBV11-2 and TRBJ2-5, with D uncertain. The closer fit of TRBJ2-7 to the DNA end suggests the J call may be wrong. CDR1 and CDR2 (germline): SGHAT, FQNNGV. The CDR3 spans 15 residues. The CDR3, as DNA: TGTGCCAGCAGCTTAGTCCAGGAGATAACCTACGAGCAGTACTTC. Residues: CASSLVQEITYEQYF.

This clonotype was counted a few times. The rearrangement uses TRBV7-9 and TRBJ1-6, with 7 bases fitting TRBD1. Trimming at V came to 5 bases and at J to 7 bases, leaving 5 bases not matched to a gene. Germline V gives CDR1 SEHNR, CDR2 FQNEAQ (reference sequence). The CDR3 consists of 14 residues. Written as DNA, the CDR3 is TGTGCCAGCAGCACGGGGACAGTGAATTCACCCCTCCACTTT. It encodes CASSTGTVNSPLHF.

V and J are TRBV6-2 or TRBV6-3 and TRBJ2-7, with 7 bases lining up with TRBD1. Germline trimming cut 4 bases from V and 1 base from J; bases unmatched to any gene: 10. CDR1 is MNHEY, CDR2 SVGEGT, per germline. CDR3 length equals 16 residues. This chain's CDR3 is CASSFDRALNSYEQYF. CDR3 in DNA: TGTGCCAGCAGTTTCGACAGGGCTTTAAATTCCTACGAGCAGTACTTC.

This chain links TRBV28 with TRBJ2-2; TRBD2 aligns across 12 bases. From germline, CDR1 is MDHEN and CDR2 SYDVKM. V was clipped by 8 bases and J by 4 bases; unmatched bases: 5. The CDR3 sequence is 15 residues long. The CDR3 coding sequence is TGTGCCAGCTACCGGACTAGCGGGGCCACCGGGGAGCTGTTTTTT. Its translation: CASYRTSGATGELFF.

This clonotype was observed a handful of times. V and J are TRBV29-1 and TRBJ1-5; D call uncertain. The CDR3 has 12 residues. Germline V lookup: CDR1 SQVTM, CDR2 ANQGSEA. Between the trimmed V and J ends, which lost 0 bases and 7 bases, there was a span of 7 bases. The chain's CDR3 is CSVEDRGQPQHF. For the CDR3, the DNA is TGCAGCGTTGAAGATCGAGGACAGCCCCAGCATTTT.

This clonotype was picked up a small number of times. This rearrangement joins TRBV10-3 to TRBJ2-7, with D possibly being TRBD1 or TRBD2 (5 bases each). Germline V gene data show CDR1 as ENHRY and CDR2 as SYGVKD. V lost 3 bases to trimming and J lost 5 bases, with 17 bases between them. The CDR3 spans 15 residues. The DNA for the CDR3 is TGTGCCATCAGTGAAGGGTGGGCAGGGAGAAACGAGCAGTACTTC. Encoded protein: CAISEGWAGRNEQYF.